These T cell receptor beta chains were read from a single sample in a study of blood T cell repertoires in COVID-19. Clones were read by immunoSEQ multiplex PCR, and TCRdb kept only the in-frame ones, dropping some. This table holds 25,000 to 30,000 clones, 92% found once. Material: peripheral blood. The receptors were sampled from a man in his forties or fifties with active COVID-19. The CDR3 runs from the conserved cysteine through the conserved F or W.

V	J	CDR3
TRBV11-3	TRBJ2-6	CASSFGGAGANVLTF
TRBV3-1/TRBV3-2	TRBJ2-5	CASTLGLAQETQYF
TRBV28	TRBJ1-5	CASKFAGDSNQPQHF
TRBV29-1	TRBJ1-1	CSVPTRVFPGGGTEAFF
TRBV19	TRBJ1-5	CASSDRWYQPQHF
TRBV5-6	TRBJ2-1	CASSPGLAPTYEQFF
TRBV28	TRBJ2-1	CASSFVSGYNEQFF
TRBV5-4	TRBJ1-2	CASSRTGFNYGYTF
TRBV5-1	TRBJ1-1	CASSSQGGRTEAFF
TRBV19	TRBJ2-5	CASSRGEETQYF
TRBV18	TRBJ2-3	CASSSDGASTQYF
TRBV3-1/TRBV3-2	TRBJ2-7	CASSYRGSYEQYF
TRBV6-5	TRBJ2-3	CASASSGGSLDTQYF
TRBV9	TRBJ2-7	CASSPRTSGSSYEQYF
TRBV18	TRBJ1-1	CASSPSGYGYTEAFF
TRBV6-2/TRBV6-3	TRBJ2-7	CASSYGDRVSYEQYF
TRBV6-5	TRBJ1-6	CASSLGTGNSPLHF
TRBV27	TRBJ2-1	CASSSSASSYNEQFF
TRBV7-9	TRBJ1-1	CASRPRDRGAMNTEAFF
TRBV28	TRBJ1-6	CASSPTGGRRNSPLHF
TRBV2	TRBJ2-3	CASSQQGAGDTQYF
TRBV15	TRBJ2-3	CATSQTSGSVADTQYF
TRBV2	TRBJ2-3	CASLRDRSTDTQYF
TRBV5-1	TRBJ1-2	CASRTTEYYGYTF
TRBV19	TRBJ2-5	CASSFRGQETQYF
TRBV18	TRBJ2-1	CASSPAGGRETYNEQFF
TRBV7-9	TRBJ2-7	CASSSTRGSDYEQYF
TRBV10-1	TRBJ2-1	CASSDPRDSYNEQFF
TRBV15	TRBJ1-5	CATSSESIPGQGLAVGNQPQHF
TRBV12-3/TRBV12-4	TRBJ1-2	CASSDSDGYTF
TRBV5-1	TRBJ2-5	CASSQLAGGLQETQYF
TRBV5-1	TRBJ1-2	CASSLESAGGKTNYGYTF
TRBV11-2	TRBJ1-2	CASSPRTGEDYGYTF
TRBV6-5	TRBJ1-2	CASSYTQGIIGYGYTF
TRBV15	TRBJ1-5	CATSSSWTGEVQPQHF
TRBV2	TRBJ2-1	CASGRDRAGDNEQFF
TRBV11-2	TRBJ1-2	CASSPGTGSGYTF
TRBV2	TRBJ2-5	CASSEPDQETQYF
TRBV4-1	TRBJ1-3	CASSFGSPEADTIYF
TRBV19	TRBJ2-6	CASTSRGQEVSGANVLTF
TRBV10-3	TRBJ2-2	CAISEAGPTGELFF
TRBV28	TRBJ1-5	CARHRCQPQHF
TRBV10-3	TRBJ2-7	CAIRTGEAYEQYF
TRBV27	TRBJ2-5	CASSLSLAGATQYF